This note documents a single T cell receptor (beta chain) sequence. The repertoire was sequenced with immunoSEQ multiplex PCR; TCRdb's copy has only in-frame clones and lacks some. The sample includes around 2,100,000 clones, about 95% of them seen just once. This sample is drawn from a study of shared clonotypes between healthy human individuals. CDR1 is SGHAT, CDR2 FQNNGV, per germline. V dropped 4 bases and J dropped 1; count of bases not matched to a gene: 4. CDR3 length equals 14 residues. CD45RO-negative CD8 cells positively selected for CCR7 made up the naive population, which excluded terminally differentiated effector memory CD45RA+ cells.

This sequence was found in a man younger than 35 in good health. This chain joins TRBV11-2 and TRBJ2-7, with TRBD1 matching over 7 bases. The sequenced sample was naive CD8+ T cells sorted from blood. Here the CDR3 reads CASSYGQESYEQYF. CDR3 coding DNA: TGTGCCAGCAGCTACGGACAGGAGTCCTACGAGCAGTACTTC. The variable domain in full, with the rest retrieved from reference TRBV11-2 and TRBJ2-7, is EAGVAQSPRYKIIEKRQSVAFWCNPISGHATLYWYQQILGQGPKLLIQFQNNGVVDDSQLPKDRFSAERLKGVDSTLKIQPAKLEDSAVYLCASSYGQESYEQYFGPGTRLTVT.